This T cell receptor (beta chain) is from a study of cytomegalovirus exposure and HLA in healthy donors. PCR was performed using 60 Vbeta and 13 Jbeta primers. Only in-frame clones appear in the TCRdb table, and some are missing; sequencing was by immunoSEQ multiplex PCR. This repertoire shows over 120,000 clones, 74% found once; its top ten account for 3.5% to 5%. This clone was seen just once. No antigen is known for it. Study observations and caveats: An observed cluster of highly shared sequence variants was recorded as a likely sequencing artifact. CMV serostatus was the only recorded immune exposure for donors. Presence/absence results assume similar sequencing depth per donor, which may not hold. Of the V segments, some could not be distinguished, including TRBV6-2 and TRBV6-3, and were excluded.

This CDR3 region has 15 residues. Germline V lookup: CDR1 SNHLY, CDR2 FYNNEI. V lost 7 bases, J lost 2 bases, and 15 bases lay in between. The chain employs TRBV2 and TRBJ1-5; tentatively, D is TRBD1 (5 bases). The source material was PBMCs. The clonotype was recovered from a man between 18 and 35 years old in good health and CMV-seropositive. The CDR3 DNA follows: TGTGCCAGCACCCGACAGAGTTGGGGCAATCAGCCCCAGCATTTT. This translates into CASTRQSWGNQPQHF.